This T cell receptor beta chain was identified during a study of blood T cell repertoires in COVID-19. Study context: COVID-19 samples collected from the United States, Italy and Spain covered acute and convalescent phases. T cells, B-cell-depleted T cells, or PBMCs supplied cDNA or gDNA.

In the source study's methods: Reference gene primer amplification gave nucleated cell count estimates. Sequenced by immunoSEQ multiplex PCR; TCRdb stores in-frame clones only, minus some. V, J and clone size are taken as reported in that table, and D and trimming were inferred from the DNA itself. The sample has 240,000 or so clones; more than 70% are singletons. Germline values: CDR1 SGHTA, CDR2 FQGNSA. The CDR3 consists of 16 residues. Trimming took 2 bases from V and 3 from J, leaving 14 bases between them. The receptor comes from a woman aged 40 to 49 who had recovered from COVID-19. The chain employs TRBV7-2 and TRBJ2-4, with D possibly TRBD2 on 5 matching bases. Sequencing was carried out using peripheral blood. CDR3 in amino acids: CASSLTTGSVKNIQYF. In DNA, the CDR3 is TGTGCCAGCAGCTTAACGACGGGATCGGTCAAAAACATTCAGTACTTC.